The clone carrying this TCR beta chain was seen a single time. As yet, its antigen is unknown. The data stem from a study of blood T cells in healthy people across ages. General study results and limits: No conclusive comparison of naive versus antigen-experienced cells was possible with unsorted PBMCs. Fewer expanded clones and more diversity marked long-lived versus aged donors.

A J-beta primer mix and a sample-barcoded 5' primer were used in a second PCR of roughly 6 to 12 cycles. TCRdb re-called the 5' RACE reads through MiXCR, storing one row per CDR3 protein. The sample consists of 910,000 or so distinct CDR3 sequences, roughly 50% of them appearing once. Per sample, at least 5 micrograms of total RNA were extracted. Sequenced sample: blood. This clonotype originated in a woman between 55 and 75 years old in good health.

The CDR3, as DNA: TGCGCCAGCAGCCAAGCCTACCCAGGGGGCCCCAATGAAAAACTGTTTTTT. It is translated as CASSQAYPGGPNEKLFF. The chain joins TRBV4-1 to TRBJ1-4, with TRBD1 matching over 8 bases. Germline values: CDR1 MGHRA, CDR2 YSYEKL. This CDR3 contains 17 residues. V dropped 1 base and J dropped 5; count of bases not matched to a gene: 9.